The clone carrying this T cell receptor (beta chain) was seen just once. At one end the junction does not follow the germline gene, possibly because of a read error. Per the study methods: Amplification from reference gene primers served as the basis for estimated nucleated cell counts. Clones were sequenced by immunoSEQ multiplex PCR, and TCRdb holds only the in-frame ones, with some missing. That table is the source of V, J and clone size, and D and trimming were worked out from the DNA. The table records around 200,000 clones, around 85% of them present only once. This specimen belongs to a study of blood T cell repertoires in COVID-19. On the study more broadly: Material from acute and convalescent COVID-19 was sourced from the United States, Italy and Spain. The analysed material was cDNA or gDNA that came from T cells, B-cell-depleted T cells, or PBMCs.

The CDR3 is made up of 16 amino acids. Germline V gene data show CDR1 as LGHDT and CDR2 as YNNKEL (reference sequence). In Seattle, patients joined the study during active infection and were tracked longitudinally. The J gene is TRBJ2-5, the V gene TRBV3-1 (or the pseudogene TRBV3-2), with D perhaps matching TRBD2 (6 bases). The clonotype comes from a person in their 70s with COVID-19, enrolled during active disease. The sequencing input was peripheral blood. CDR3 protein: CASSQVLSGRQGTQYF. CDR3 DNA: TGTGCCAGCAGCCAAGTCTTGTCAGGGAGGCAAGGGACCCAGTACTTC.